This record covers a single T cell receptor (beta chain). Antigen: not known. Other DNA sequences in this sample translate to the same CDR3. The length of the CDR3 is 14 residues. V lost 0 bases and J 3 bases, leaving 7 bases between the germline ends. The V gene's germline CDR1 is KGHSH and CDR2 LQKENI. Generated by immunoSEQ multiplex PCR, the TCRdb table keeps only in-frame clones and is missing some. The sample yields more than 1.2 million clones, about 98.5% seen once. The data are from a study of shared clonotypes between healthy human individuals. Points from the study as a whole: Between a handful of donors, naive CD4 clonotypes were shared at a level of approximately 5%. Shared clonotypes across all four donors exceeded non-shared ones in generation probability.

The clonotype was recovered from a man aged 25-40 years in good health. The sample comprised naive CD4+ T cells sorted from blood. The subset here: CD45RA+ positively selected. The chain employs TRBV18 and TRBJ2-3; D not resolved. The CDR3 sequence: CASSPPSVTDTQYF. In DNA, the CDR3 is TGTGCCAGCTCACCACCGAGTGTGACAGATACGCAGTATTTT.